Sequencing of this T cell receptor (beta chain) was carried out in a study of blood T cell repertoires in COVID-19. Clones were read by immunoSEQ multiplex PCR, and TCRdb kept only the in-frame ones, dropping some. The sample carries over 120,000 clones, about nine tenths recorded once. This clone was detected only a few times. After removal of 2 bases from V and 9 bases from J, the junction contained 4 bases not matched to a gene. The CDR3 spans 13 residues. Germline V CDR1 and CDR2: SGDLS, YYNGEE. V is TRBV9 and J is TRBJ2-7, with TRBD2 matching over 11 bases. The sequenced sample was peripheral blood. The clonotype was recovered from a man aged 45-65 years who had recovered from COVID-19. The CDR3, as DNA: TGTGCCAGCAGCGTTGGGACTAGCGGTACGCAGTACTTC. Protein sequence: CASSVGTSGTQYF.